This T cell receptor (beta chain) was found in a study of blood T cell repertoires in COVID-19 (dated by TCRdb to 2018 to 2020). Notes on the research overall: The collaborator samples originated in the United States, Italy and Spain and spanned the acute and convalescent phases of COVID-19. The prospective study material was composed of cDNA or gDNA derived from T cells, B-cell-depleted T cells, or PBMCs. Deeply sampled blood TCRbeta repertoires from subjects exposed to, actively infected with, or recovered from COVID-19 were included in the dataset. The repertoires were released in a freely available public database meant as a resource for research on the immune response to SARS-CoV-2. Samples came from the ongoing ImmuneRACE study (first 160 participants) plus 1,254 subjects from 6 global collaborators. Sample metadata almost always included a de-identified subject ID, COVID-19 status, age in years and sex. Where available, HLA class I and class II types were taken from metadata supplied by the sample provider and were not determined by assay-based typing.

Trimming removed 4 bases from V and 0 bases from J, leaving 14 bases between the germline ends. For CDR1 and CDR2, the germline V gene lists SGHRS and YFSETQ. Its CDR3 holds 16 amino acids, cysteine through phenylalanine. Just the 48-base CDR3 DNA is kept, in frame starting at base 1. Study-level results and caveats: Clinical and demographic metadata were provided uncurated, with the amount varying by source and participant.

Whole blood was collected in K2EDTA tubes by collaborating institutions according to the institutions' own protocols. Collaborator samples were shipped for TCRbeta analysis as frozen whole blood, isolated PBMCs, or DNA extracted from either sample type. This clone was seen a single time. Its antigen is currently not known. No much larger clone is present one base from it, and per-base qualities are unavailable. The immunoSEQ Assay, a bias-controlled multiplex PCR, was used to amplify TCRbeta CDR3 regions from genomic DNA. On the study's bioinformatics: Within the assay, amplification of reference gene primers was used to estimate how many nucleated cells each sample contained. Sequence reads were collapsed and filtered to measure the absolute abundance of every unique TCRbeta CDR3 rearrangement. Productive Simpson clonality was computed per sample as the square root of Simpson's diversity index over productive rearrangements. As stored in TCRdb, this immuneACCESS dataset retains in-frame rearrangements with V and J assigned. A fraction of the clones does not appear; measured against another copy, unresolved V genes explain less than half of the discrepancy, and the remainder lacks a known reason. From that table come the V and J calls and clone size; the DNA was used to work out D and trimming. Across this sample there are fewer than 150,000 clones, with around 90% seen only once. The ten largest clones capture 11% of the sample.

Input material: peripheral blood. The rearrangement joined TRBV5-1 to TRBJ2-1; possibly the D gene is TRBD1, per 5 matching bases. The origin of this receptor is a woman older than 75 with acute or convalescent COVID-19. The CDR3 sequence is CASSRTTVSSYNEQFF. DNA sequence: TGCGCCAGCAGCCGGACGACAGTTAGCTCCTACAATGAGCAGTTCTTC.